This T cell receptor beta chain was identified during a study of blood T cell repertoires in COVID-19. This CDR3 has 15 amino acids. Germline-derived CDR1 and CDR2 are SGDLS and YYNGEE. Trimming cost V 4 bases and J 1 base, with 13 bases left between them. The repertoire was sequenced with immunoSEQ multiplex PCR; TCRdb's copy has only in-frame clones and lacks some. Here the sample spans approximately 50,000 clones, approximately 88% being singletons. This TCR derives from a human donor in a cohort sampled during active COVID-19. The source material was peripheral blood. The V and J genes are TRBV9 and TRBJ2-3, with TRBD2 as a possible D gene (6 bases). The CDR3 region is CASSTGVSRTDTQYF. For the CDR3, the DNA is TGTGCCAGCAGCACGGGAGTTTCTCGCACAGATACGCAGTATTTT.